Below, one T cell receptor beta chain is given with its context. The antigen remains unidentified. This sample was included in a study of cytomegalovirus exposure and HLA in healthy donors. Broader study findings: The classifier was said to identify cytomegalovirus status with high specificity and sensitivity. Sequencing had likely introduced a cluster of highly shared sequence variants as an artifact.

Researchers ran the PCR with 60 Vbeta and 13 Jbeta primers. The data were produced by immunoSEQ multiplex PCR, yet TCRdb's version contains in-frame clones alone and is incomplete. Seen here are some 180,000 clones, over 65% observed once, and the top ten hold 1.5% to 2%. The CDR3 loop spans 13 amino acids. Deletions cut 3 bases from V and 2 bases from J, with 7 bases between. Per the germline V gene, CDR1 is SGHVS and CDR2 is FNYEAQ. The rearrangement links TRBV7-6 to TRBJ2-5, with no clear D. The specimen sequenced was PBMCs. The receptor's source is a woman in her twenties or thirties in good health and CMV-seronegative. CDR3 amino acids: CASSFWAQETQYF. The CDR3 nucleotides read TGTGCCAGCAGCTTCTGGGCACAAGAGACCCAGTACTTC.